The 23 T cell receptor beta chains in this list originate from one sample, sequenced in a study of cytomegalovirus exposure and HLA in healthy donors. PCR amplification relied on 60 Vbeta primers (plus 13 Jbeta primers). Profiling relied on immunoSEQ multiplex PCR, and the TCRdb table lists in-frame clones only, not all of them. This table has tens of thousands of clones, over 60% appearing once. Sequenced input: PBMCs. The source of these receptors is a male donor in good health and CMV-seropositive.

This chain joins TRBV7-2 and TRBJ2-3, with D tentatively TRBD1 (5 bases). Deletions cut 1 base from V and 9 bases from J, with 11 bases between. CDR3 length: 13 amino acids. Germline loops: CDR1 SGHTA, CDR2 FQGNSA. The CDR3 spells CASSLVQQDTQYF. DNA of the CDR3: TGTGCCAGCAGCTTAGTTCAACAGGACACGCAGTATTTT.

This clone was picked up a small number of times. The rearrangement joins TRBV29-1 to TRBJ1-2; D perhaps matches TRBD1 (6 bases). Deletions cut 5 bases from V and 9 bases from J, with 19 bases between. The CDR3 is made up of 13 amino acids. Germline CDR1 is SQVTM and CDR2 is ANQGSEA. CDR3 DNA: TGCAGCGTTTCTATGGACAGTCTTTTTAGCTACACCTTC. Translation gives CSVSMDSLFSYTF. Full variable domain (outside the CDR3, taken from reference TRBV29-1 and TRBJ1-2): SAVISQKPSRDICQRGTSLTIQCQVDSQVTMMFWYRQQPGQSLTLIATANQGSEATYESGFVIDKFPISRPNLTFSTLTVSNMSPEDSSIYLCSVSMDSLFSYTFGSGTRLTVV.

The CDR3 region is CASSSGQSTDTQYF. The DNA of the CDR3 is TGTGCCAGCAGCTCGGGACAGAGCACAGATACGCAGTATTTT. J is TRBJ2-3 and V is TRBV5-8, with 7 bases lining up with TRBD1. Trimming removed 3 bases from V and 0 bases from J; junction bases left unmatched: 1. The CDR3 covers 14 residues. The V gene's germline CDR1 is SGHTS and CDR2 YDEGEE.

The rearrangement uses TRBV6-5 and TRBJ2-4; possibly TRBD1 for D (6 bases). This CDR3 region has 14 residues. V lost 2 bases, J lost 7 bases, and 12 bases lay in between. CDR1 MNHEY and CDR2 SVGAGI come from the germline V gene. CDR3 loop: CASSYDAQGNIQYF. CDR3 DNA sequence: TGTGCCAGCAGTTACGACGCCCAGGGGAACATTCAGTACTTC.

This sequence joins TRBV5-1 and TRBJ2-2; D is unresolved. Germline V gene lookup returns CDR1 SGHRS and CDR2 YFSETQ. With 1 base removed from V and 4 bases from J, the gap between germline ends came to 5 bases. This CDR3 contains 13 residues. The CDR3 spells CASSLTTTGELFF. The CDR3 DNA sequence: TGCGCCAGCAGCTTGACTACCACCGGGGAGCTGTTTTTT.

This chain connects TRBV19 to TRBJ2-1; D is possibly TRBD2 (5 bases). The CDR3 is made up of 12 amino acids. Germline CDR1 reads LNHDA; CDR2 reads SQIVND (reference sequence). V was cut by 6 bases and J by 5 bases, with 8 bases left in between. CDR3 residues: CASRLADNEQFF. The CDR3 DNA follows: TGTGCCAGTAGGCTAGCCGACAATGAGCAGTTCTTC.

The V and J genes are TRBV7-9 and TRBJ2-5; a possible D gene is TRBD2 (6 bases). Germline CDR1 is SEHNR and CDR2 is FQNEAQ (reference sequence). V lost 5 bases and J lost 5, with 9 bases in between. This CDR3 has 12 residues. As DNA, the CDR3 is TGTGCCAGCAGCCCAGGGAGGGAGACCCAGTACTTC. Translating gives CASSPGRETQYF.

This clone has only a few counts. The chain links TRBV6-5 to TRBJ2-7; the D gene is possibly TRBD1 (6 bases). The V gene lost 5 bases and the J gene lost 5 bases, with 16 bases spanning the gap. CDR3 length: 14 residues. From germline, CDR1 is MNHEY and CDR2 SVGAGI. The CDR3 DNA reads TGTGCCAGCAGTAAACAGGGCTGGAAGAACGAGCAGTACTTC. This gives the protein CASSKQGWKNEQYF.

The CDR3 spells CASSSHRDSVRSEQYF. In DNA form, the CDR3 reads TGTGCCAGCAGCTCCCACCGGGACTCTGTACGTTCGGAGCAGTACTTC. V usage is TRBV5-6 and J usage is TRBJ2-7; maybe TRBD2 (6 bases). CDR3 size: 16 residues. Germline lookup yields CDR1 SGHDT and CDR2 YYEEEE. Trimming stripped 3 bases from V and 7 bases from J, with 23 bases between.

This clone was seen only a few times. The rearrangement links TRBV6-4 to TRBJ2-1; TRBD2 agrees at 11 bases. Germline V CDR1 and CDR2: MRHNA, SNTAGT. V dropped 3 bases and J dropped 5; count of bases not matched to a gene: 3. The CDR3 extends over 15 amino acids. In nucleotides, the CDR3 is TGTGCCAGCAGTGAATCTAGCGGGGGGAACAATGAGCAGTTCTTC. Translated, it gives CASSESSGGNNEQFF.

V is TRBV29-1 and J is TRBJ2-1, with 7 bases that match TRBD2. Trimming cost V 6 bases and J 0 bases; bases outside gene matches: 11. Germline CDR1 is SQVTM and CDR2 is ANQGSEA. The CDR3 is 16 residues long. CDR3 region: CSVSGFRLASYNEQFF. CDR3 bases: TGCAGCGTCAGTGGATTCCGACTAGCCTCCTACAATGAGCAGTTCTTC.

The chain recombines TRBV6-5 with TRBJ2-7; D is undetermined. V shed 8 bases and J shed 0 bases, with 11 bases lying between them. Germline V CDR1 and CDR2: MNHEY, SVGAGI. This CDR3 spans 13 amino acids. The CDR3 nucleotides read TGTGCCAGCTCTAGACCGGGCTCCTACGAGCAGTACTTC. Residues: CASSRPGSYEQYF.

This rearrangement joins TRBV30 to TRBJ2-1, with TRBD2 identical over 12 bases. With 8 bases clipped from V and 3 bases from J, the junction kept 17 bases outside the gene matches. Germline V gene data show CDR1 as GTSNPN and CDR2 as SVGIG (reference sequence). The length of the CDR3 is 18 residues. The CDR3 DNA sequence: TGTGCCCGGAAGACAGGCTCGACTAGCGGGGGTCGCTACAATGAGCAGTTCTTC. This encodes CARKTGSTSGGRYNEQFF.

To note about this clone: One junction end disagrees with the germline gene, perhaps due to a read error. J is TRBJ2-2 and V is TRBV7-3; 7 bases agree with TRBD2. Germline loops: CDR1 SGHTA, CDR2 FQGTGA. The CDR3 contains 13 residues. CDR3 sequence reads: CASSLWESGGLFF. Here the CDR3 DNA reads TGTGCCAGCAGCTTATGGGAGTCGGGGGGGCTGTTTTTT. The variable domain in full, with the rest retrieved from reference TRBV7-3 and TRBJ2-2, is GAGVSQTPSNKVTEKGKYVELRCDPISGHTALYWYRQSLGQGPEFLIYFQGTGAADDSGLPNDRFFAVRPEGSVSTLKIQRTERGDSAVYLCASSLWESGGLFFGEGSRLTVL.

This clone was observed a few times. The chain couples TRBV6-5 to TRBJ1-1; 10 nucleotides align to TRBD1. V lost 2 bases and J lost 11; bases outside the gene matches: 8. The CDR3 runs 14 residues. Per the germline V gene, CDR1 is MNHEY and CDR2 is SVGAGI. CDR3 DNA sequence: TGTGCCAGCAGTTACCTTGGGACAGGGGTGGATGCTTTCTTT. Its translation is CASSYLGTGVDAFF.

This clone has only a few counts. This rearrangement joins TRBV27 to TRBJ2-3; 8 bases align to TRBD2. The CDR3 totals 14 residues. The germline gives CDR1 MNHEY, CDR2 SMNVEV (reference sequence). With V trimmed by 3 bases and J by 5 bases, 4 bases remained unmatched. In nucleotides, the CDR3 is TGTGCCAGCAGTTTGGGACTAGGGAAAGATACGCAGTATTTT. Protein sequence: CASSLGLGKDTQYF.

The DNA of the CDR3 is TGTGCCAGCAGCCCCCGGACAGGAGCTTACGAGCAGTACTTC. Amino acid sequence: CASSPRTGAYEQYF. The V call is TRBV5-5, the J call TRBJ2-7; 7 positions match TRBD1. The V gene end was trimmed by 4 bases and the J gene end by 4 bases; junction bases not matched to a gene: 8. The CDR3 consists of 14 residues. Germline V gene lookup returns CDR1 SGHKS and CDR2 YYEKEE (reference sequence).

This chain uses TRBV6-4 with TRBJ2-1; 8 bases agree with TRBD2. The germline CDR1 and CDR2 sequences are MRHNA and SNTAGT. V trimming: 3 bases; J trimming: 0 bases; junction bases outside the gene matches: 4. This CDR3 comprises 16 residues. CDR3 bases: TGTGCCAGCAGTGAACTAGCGGCGAGCTCCTACAATGAGCAGTTCTTC. Encoded protein: CASSELAASSYNEQFF.

The chain uses TRBV28 and TRBJ2-7; 8 bases are shared with TRBD1. V gave up 2 bases and J gave up 1 base; unmatched junction bases: 4. Germline V gene data show CDR1 as MDHEN and CDR2 as SYDVKM. The CDR3 runs 15 residues. CDR3 bases: TGTGCCAGCAGTTTACAGGGGGCCGGGTCCTACGAGCAGTACTTC. Its protein product is CASSLQGAGSYEQYF.

The chain has TRBV19 and TRBJ2-1; 7 bases line up with TRBD2. CDR1 and CDR2 from the germline V gene are LNHDA and SQIVND (reference sequence). The CDR3 has 15 residues. V lost 1 base and J lost 2; bases outside the gene matches: 2. The CDR3 bases are TGTGCCAGTAGTATAGCGGCGGGAGCCTACAATGAGCAGTTCTTC. Its translation: CASSIAAGAYNEQFF.

The chain joins TRBV27 to TRBJ1-1; 7 bases match TRBD1. This CDR3 spans 15 amino acids. J lost 5 bases, V lost 4 bases, and 10 bases had no gene match. From germline, CDR1 is MNHEY and CDR2 SMNVEV (reference sequence). This CDR3 is CASSSQTGLGTEAFF. The CDR3 DNA is TGTGCCAGCAGTTCCCAGACAGGGTTGGGGACTGAAGCTTTCTTT.

The rearrangement links TRBV6-1 to TRBJ2-7; TRBD2 aligns across 7 bases. Per germline, CDR1 MNHNS and CDR2 SASEGT. V shed 6 bases and J 5 bases; nucleotides not matched to a gene: 10. This CDR3 comprises 14 residues. The CDR3: CASREYLGGDEQYF. The DNA of the CDR3 is TGTGCCAGCAGGGAGTACTTGGGGGGGGACGAGCAGTACTTC.

This sequence joins TRBV7-9 and TRBJ2-5; D is undetermined. The CDR3 is 15 amino acids. Germline assignment: CDR1 SEHNR and CDR2 FQNEAQ (reference sequence). V was shortened by 0 bases and J by 2 bases, with 10 bases between the two germline ends. In DNA, the CDR3 is TGTGCCAGCAGCTTAGCGTCGCCACTACAAGAGACCCAGTACTTC. This sequence encodes CASSLASPLQETQYF.